The source of this TCR beta chain is a study of OX40 agonist ivuxolimab in advanced cancers. V lost 4 bases, J lost 0 bases, and 4 bases stayed unmatched. The CDR3 has 15 amino acids. Germline V gene lookup returns CDR1 MNHEY and CDR2 SMNVEV (reference sequence). The protocol was immunoSEQ multiplex PCR, while the TCRdb copy is restricted to in-frame clones and leaves out a portion. The sample shows 45,000 to 50,000 clones, around 92% of them seen only once. Whole-study results and caveats: More expanded clones were seen, on average, in CD8+ T cells than in CD4+. At doses 0.1 to 3.0 mg/kg, CD4+ and CD8+ clones expanded.

Concerning this clone: Its specificity is unknown.

The receptor was isolated from an adult with an advanced solid tumor such as melanoma, head and neck, liver or kidney cancer. Sequenced here: CD4+ or CD8+ T cells sorted from blood, sampled in a trial of the OX40 agonist ivuxolimab. The chain recombines TRBV27 with TRBJ1-1; TRBD1 agrees at 8 bases. This CDR3 is CASSSWTGMNTEAFF. The CDR3 nucleotides are TGTGCCAGCAGTTCCTGGACAGGGATGAACACTGAAGCTTTCTTT.